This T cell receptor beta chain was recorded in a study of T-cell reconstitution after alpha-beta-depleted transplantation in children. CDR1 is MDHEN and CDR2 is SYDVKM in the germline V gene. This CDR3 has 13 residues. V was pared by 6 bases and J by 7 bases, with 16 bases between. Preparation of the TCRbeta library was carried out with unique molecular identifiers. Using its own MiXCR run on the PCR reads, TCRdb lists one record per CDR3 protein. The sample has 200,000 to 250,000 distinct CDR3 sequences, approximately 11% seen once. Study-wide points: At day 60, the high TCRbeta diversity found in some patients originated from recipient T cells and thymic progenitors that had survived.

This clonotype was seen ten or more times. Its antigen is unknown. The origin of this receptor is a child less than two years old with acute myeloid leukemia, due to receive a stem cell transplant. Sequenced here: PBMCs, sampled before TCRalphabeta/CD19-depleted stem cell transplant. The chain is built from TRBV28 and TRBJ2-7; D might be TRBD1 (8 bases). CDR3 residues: CASSPTGGGEQYF. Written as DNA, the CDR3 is TGTGCCAGCAGCCCAACAGGGGGGGGAGAGCAGTACTTC.